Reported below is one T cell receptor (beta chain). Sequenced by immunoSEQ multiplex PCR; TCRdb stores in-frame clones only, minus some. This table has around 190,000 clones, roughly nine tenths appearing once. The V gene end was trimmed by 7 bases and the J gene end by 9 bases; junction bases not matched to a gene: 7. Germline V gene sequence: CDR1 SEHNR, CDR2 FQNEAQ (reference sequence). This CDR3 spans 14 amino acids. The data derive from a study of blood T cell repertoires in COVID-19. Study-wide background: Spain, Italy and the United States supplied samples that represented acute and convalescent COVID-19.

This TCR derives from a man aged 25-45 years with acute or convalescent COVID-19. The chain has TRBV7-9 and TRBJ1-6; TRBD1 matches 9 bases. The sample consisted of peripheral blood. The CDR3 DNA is TGTGCCAGCACTCGGGACAGGGTAACTTCACCCCTCCACTTT. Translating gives CASTRDRVTSPLHF.